This TCR beta chain was recorded in a study of cytomegalovirus exposure and HLA in healthy donors. General study findings and limits: In an earlier analysis, about 87% or about 30%: the productive usage of most TCR beta V segments. TCR beta sequences numbering 15,000 to 20,000 were associated with HLA alleles at 0.05 false discovery rate in a later analysis. No immune exposure information besides CMV serostatus was available.

A multiplex PCR was run with 60 Vbeta primers and 13 Jbeta primers. Sequencing was performed with immunoSEQ multiplex PCR; in TCRdb, only in-frame clones are kept and a portion is missing. The sample records over 70,000 clones, around 80% being singletons. This CDR3 has 16 amino acids. Between the trimmed V and J ends, which lost 3 bases and 3 bases, there was a span of 16 bases. Germline V lookup: CDR1 SGHTA, CDR2 FQGTGA. These donors counted as nominally healthy when sampled, but unrecorded immune exposures were likely. Comment on this clone: The antigen is unknown.

What was sequenced was PBMCs. This clonotype was obtained from a man aged 50 to 59 in good health and CMV-seropositive. This sequence joins TRBV7-3 and TRBJ2-3; D might be TRBD2 (5 bases). The CDR3 DNA is TGTGCCAGCAGCTTGTCTAGAGCGGCCGGGACAGATACGCAGTATTTT. It yields the protein CASSLSRAAGTDTQYF.